Listed below are T cell receptor beta chains from one sample, sequenced in a study of blood T cell repertoires in COVID-19. TCRdb keeps only in-frame clones here, not all; method: immunoSEQ multiplex PCR. Altogether 200,000 to 300,000 clones are present, around 88% being singletons, with the ten largest covering over 2%. The source material was PBMCs or T cells enriched from blood (not recorded which). The source of these receptors is a woman between 35 and 50 years old with acute COVID-19. Both conserved end residues are part of each CDR3. The D gene is left open where the match is weak. Clone size, where shown, is once, few, many, or a class for clones that have expanded.

size	V	length	J	D	DNA	CDR3
-	TRBV24-1	14	TRBJ1-2	TRBD1	TGTGCCACCAGTGATGGACAGGGCCGATTTGGCTACACCTTC	CATSDGQGRFGYTF
-	TRBV7-2	14	TRBJ2-4	TRBD2	TGTGCCAGCAGCCGGACTAGCGGGGAAAACATTCAGTACTTC	CASSRTSGENIQYF
once	TRBV19	15	TRBJ1-6	-	TGTGCCAGTAAGGACAGCAGCTCCTATAATTCACCCCTCCACTTT	CASKDSSSYNSPLHF
-	TRBV12-3/TRBV12-4	12	TRBJ2-7	-	TGTGCCAGCAGTTTGACTACGGGCGAGCAGTACTTC	CASSLTTGEQYF
-	TRBV30	15	TRBJ1-5	-	TGTGCCTGGGCCTCAGGGGACTATAGCAATCAGCCCCAGCATTTT	CAWASGDYSNQPQHF
-	TRBV25-1	11	TRBJ1-1	-	TGTGCCAGCAGTGTCCGGGATGAAGCTTTCTTT	CASSVRDEAFF
once	TRBV5-6	14	TRBJ1-2	-	TGTGCCAGCAGCTTGGTGGGCAGGGATTATGGCTACACCTTC	CASSLVGRDYGYTF
-	TRBV11-3	17	TRBJ2-6	-	TGTGCCAGCAGCTTAGATAGCCTAGGGGCTGGGGCCAACGTCCTGACTTTC	CASSLDSLGAGANVLTF
-	TRBV4-2	17	TRBJ2-1	-	TGTGCCAGCAGCCAAGATCTTGGGGGGGCTTCCTACAATGAGCAGTTCTTC	CASSQDLGGASYNEQFF
-	TRBV9	14	TRBJ2-3	-	TGTGCCAGCAGCGAGCGCGGGTCGAGGGATACGCAGTATTTT	CASSERGSRDTQYF
-	TRBV28	11	TRBJ1-5	-	TGTGCCAGCAGTTTGTCACTGCCCCAGCATTTT	CASSLSLPQHF
-	TRBV20-1	14	TRBJ2-1	-	TGCAGTGCTAGTTCCCAGGGGGGCCACAATGAGCAGTTCTTC	CSASSQGGHNEQFF
few	TRBV7-2	17	TRBJ2-3	-	TGTGCCAGCAGCTTAGCGCAACGGGGGGCTGGGGTGAGGACGCAGTATTTT	CASSLAQRGAGVRTQYF
-	TRBV21-1	16	TRBJ2-4	-	TGTGCCAGCAGCAAAGACGCAGGGACAGGCAAAAACATTCAGTACTTC	CASSKDAGTGKNIQYF
-	TRBV19	15	TRBJ1-2	TRBD1	TGTGCCAGTAGTCCTTCGCTACAGGGGAACTATGGCTACACCTTC	CASSPSLQGNYGYTF
once	TRBV15	16	TRBJ2-3	TRBD2	TGTGCCACCAGCAGAGATTTCGCGGGAGGGACAGATACGCAGTATTTT	CATSRDFAGGTDTQYF
-	TRBV5-4	16	TRBJ1-2	-	TGTGCCAGCAGTTCCCTTGGGGCAGGCGGTAGCTATGGCTACACCTTC	CASSSLGAGGSYGYTF
-	TRBV24-1	15	TRBJ1-2	-	TGTGCCACCAGTGATTTCAGGGGATTGAGCTATGGCTACACCTTC	CATSDFRGLSYGYTF
-	TRBV9	17	TRBJ2-5	TRBD2	TGTGCCAGCAGCGTCTCCCCTGGATCTAGCGGCCAAGAGACCCAGTACTTC	CASSVSPGSSGQETQYF
once	TRBV21-1	18	TRBJ1-2	-	TGTGCCAGCAGCACCTTTGGGCCGAAACAGGGACCTAACTATGGCTACACCTTC	CASSTFGPKQGPNYGYTF
-	TRBV2	15	TRBJ1-5	-	TGTGCCAGCAGTGATGGCTTCTCTAGCAATCAGCCCCAGCATTTT	CASSDGFSSNQPQHF
-	TRBV6-5	12	TRBJ1-2	TRBD1	TGTGCCAGCTGGACAGGCTTACATGGCTACACCTTC	CASWTGLHGYTF
-	TRBV4-3	14	TRBJ2-1	TRBD1	TGCGCCAGCAGCTCGGGACAGGGGACGAATGAGCAGTTCTTC	CASSSGQGTNEQFF
few	TRBV6-5	15	TRBJ1-5	TRBD1	TGTGCCAGCAGTTACTCAGCCACAGGGGGTCAGCCCCAGCATTTT	CASSYSATGGQPQHF
-	TRBV28	14	TRBJ1-5	TRBD1	TGTGCCAGCAGTAACAGGGGTGTGATACAGCCCCAGCATTTT	CASSNRGVIQPQHF
few	TRBV5-1	15	TRBJ2-3	-	TGCGCCAGCAGCTTGGAAGGGGGAGGGGCAGATACGCAGTATTTT	CASSLEGGGADTQYF
-	TRBV25-1	13	TRBJ1-2	-	TGTGCCAGCAGTGACGAGTCACTGAGGGGACTCCACTTC	CASSDESLRGLHF
-	TRBV15	16	TRBJ2-1	TRBD2	TGTGCCACCAGCAGAGTTGACGGGAGGTCCTACAATGAGCAGTTCTTC	CATSRVDGRSYNEQFF
-	TRBV29-1	14	TRBJ2-2	TRBD1	TGCAGCGTTGGGGACAGGGCGAACACCGGGGAGCTGTTTTTT	CSVGDRANTGELFF
-	TRBV12-5	16	TRBJ1-2	-	TGTGCTAGTGGTTTGGCCGGACAGCATCCAAGCTATGGCTACACCTTC	CASGLAGQHPSYGYTF
-	TRBV27	15	TRBJ1-6	TRBD1	TGTGCCAGCAGTTCGGGACAGACACCCAGTTCACCCCTCCACTTT	CASSSGQTPSSPLHF
few	TRBV2	15	TRBJ2-7	-	TGTGCCAGCAGTAGGAAACAGGAGACTTTCTACGAGCAGTACTTC	CASSRKQETFYEQYF
-	TRBV6-2/TRBV6-3	15	TRBJ1-2	TRBD1	TGTGCCAGCAGTTACTCGGCAGGGGGCAGAGATGGCTACACCTTC	CASSYSAGGRDGYTF
-	TRBV6-5	13	TRBJ1-1	-	TGTGCCAGCAGACTTTTAGAGGGATCTGAAGCTTTCTTT	CASRLLEGSEAFF
-	TRBV27	13	TRBJ2-1	-	TGTGCCAGCTGGGCCTCGGTAGGCTATGAGCAGTTCTTC	CASWASVGYEQFF
-	TRBV12-5	15	TRBJ2-7	-	TGTGCTAGTGGTTTCTCGACAGGCAACCCCTACGAGCAGTACTTC	CASGFSTGNPYEQYF
-	TRBV7-8	15	TRBJ2-5	TRBD2	TGTGCCAGCAGCTTAGCCGGCGGGAGTGGAGAGACCCAGTACTTC	CASSLAGGSGETQYF
once	TRBV11-3	13	TRBJ2-1	-	TGTGCCAGCGGTCAGGGGTCTGGGAATGAGCAGTTCTTC	CASGQGSGNEQFF
few	TRBV6-1	16	TRBJ1-5	TRBD1	TGTGCCAGCAGTGAAGCGGTGACAGGGAGCAATCAGCCCCAGCATTTT	CASSEAVTGSNQPQHF
once	TRBV20-1	12	TRBJ2-7	-	TGCAGTGCCAGTGAGGGCAGCTACGAGCAGTACTTC	CSASEGSYEQYF
-	TRBV19	15	TRBJ1-4	-	TGTGCCAGTAGTACTGTCCTTGCAACTAATGAAAAACTGTTTTTT	CASSTVLATNEKLFF
-	TRBV30	11	TRBJ1-2	-	TGTGCCGAAGGAGGGGATTATGGCTACACCTTC	CAEGGDYGYTF
-	TRBV5-1	19	TRBJ2-1	TRBD2	TGCGCCAGCAGCCCGGAAACGTTAGCGGGAGGAGGCTCCTACAATGAGCAGTTCTTC	CASSPETLAGGGSYNEQFF
-	TRBV19	17	TRBJ2-5	TRBD1	TGTGCCAGAAGACCGGGACAGGGGGCGCAGTTGGTAGAGACCCAGTACTTC	CARRPGQGAQLVETQYF
-	TRBV13	14	TRBJ2-1	TRBD2	TGTGCCAGCAGCTTAAGCGGGATAGGGAATGAGCAGTTCTTC	CASSLSGIGNEQFF